These T cell receptor beta chains were read from a single sample in a study of PD-L1 blockade in urothelial cancer. The table came from immunoSEQ multiplex PCR; TCRdb's copy has only in-frame clones and leaves some out. The sample yields about 100,000 clones, roughly nine tenths seen once. This specimen was PBMCs, taken around atezolizumab (anti-PD-L1) treatment. Receptor source: a woman older than 75 with urothelial cancer. Both conserved end residues are part of each CDR3. The D gene is left open where the match is weak. A row's size may be missing; if present it is once, few, many or a size class.

j_call v_call d_call clone_size cdr3_aa cdr3_nt
TRBJ2-5 TRBV4-2 - - CASSQAGAGETQYF TGTGCCAGCAGCCAAGCAGGGGCGGGAGAGACCCAGTACTTC
TRBJ2-1 TRBV29-1 TRBD2 - CSSAQTSGGYNEQFF TGCAGCTCTGCCCAGACTAGCGGGGGTTACAATGAGCAGTTCTTC
TRBJ1-2 TRBV6-1 TRBD1 - CASSNRGSEGYTF TGTGCCAGCAGTAACAGGGGGAGTGAAGGCTACACCTTC
TRBJ2-3 TRBV7-9 TRBD2 - CARGSGTSTDTQYF TGTGCCAGGGGTAGCGGGACTAGCACAGATACGCAGTATTTT
TRBJ2-3 TRBV10-1 TRBD2 - CASSLAGGPQDTQYF TGCGCCAGCAGCCTAGCGGGAGGGCCTCAAGATACGCAGTATTTT
TRBJ1-4 TRBV28 TRBD1 - CASSHGTGYEKLFF TGTGCCAGCAGTCATGGGACAGGGTATGAAAAACTGTTTTTT
TRBJ2-1 TRBV27 TRBD2 once CASSTLAGAVGEQFF TGTGCCAGCAGTACACTAGCGGGAGCAGTCGGTGAGCAGTTCTTC
TRBJ1-1 TRBV5-4 - - CATKGREEAFF TGTGCAACCAAGGGGAGGGAAGAAGCTTTCTTT
TRBJ2-5 TRBV4-2 - - CASSQGTEQETQYF TGTGCCAGCAGCCAAGGGACAGAGCAAGAGACCCAGTACTTC
TRBJ2-3 TRBV18 - - CASSPGAPTDTQYF TGTGCCAGCTCACCGGGGGCCCCCACAGATACGCAGTATTTT
TRBJ1-4 TRBV30 - - CARSAGNEKLFF TGTGCCCGGTCTGCGGGTAATGAAAAACTGTTTTTT
TRBJ2-1 TRBV30 TRBD1 - CAGRQDRGDNEQFF TGTGCCGGACGACAGGACAGGGGGGACAATGAGCAGTTCTTC
TRBJ2-3 TRBV7-9 - once CASSRGGVEADTQYF TGTGCCAGCAGCCGGGGCGGGGTGGAGGCAGATACGCAGTATTTT
TRBJ1-2 TRBV2 - - CASSGAQGNPAQDYTF TGTGCCAGCAGTGGGGCTCAGGGGAACCCTGCCCAGGACTACACCTTC
TRBJ2-2 TRBV5-4 TRBD2 - CASSSPGLAGAGELFF TGTGCCAGCAGCTCCCCGGGACTAGCGGGAGCCGGGGAGCTGTTTTTT
TRBJ1-5 TRBV27 - - CASSLSSNQPQHF TGTGCCAGCAGTTTGAGCAGCAATCAGCCCCAGCATTTT
TRBJ2-1 TRBV5-4 TRBD2 - CASSLAGGTEGMVTEQFF TGTGCCAGCAGCTTGGCCGGGGGGACGGAGGGTATGGTTACTGAGCAGTTCTTC
TRBJ1-5 TRBV27 - - CASSFQGISNQPQHF TGTGCCAGCAGTTTTCAGGGAATTAGCAATCAGCCCCAGCATTTT
TRBJ2-1 TRBV28 TRBD1 once CASSTMGQLLRGYNEQFF TGTGCCAGCAGTACCATGGGACAGCTTCTCCGTGGCTACAATGAGCAGTTCTTC
TRBJ2-6 TRBV15 TRBD1 - CATSRPGQGLSGANVLTF TGTGCCACCAGCAGGCCCGGACAGGGATTGTCTGGGGCCAACGTCCTGACTTTC
TRBJ2-7 TRBV28 TRBD1 - CATGTGINEQYF TGTGCCACCGGGACAGGGATCAACGAGCAGTACTTC
TRBJ1-2 TRBV6-1 TRBD1 - CASSLTMTGDYGYTF TGTGCCAGCAGTTTGACCATGACAGGGGACTATGGCTACACCTTC
TRBJ1-5 TRBV7-8 TRBD1 - CASSLALTGGYQPQHF TGTGCCAGCAGCTTAGCGTTGACAGGGGGCTATCAGCCCCAGCATTTT
TRBJ1-1 TRBV9 - - CASSVVGRGPGNTEAFF TGTGCCAGCAGCGTAGTCGGGAGGGGCCCGGGGAACACTGAAGCTTTCTTT
TRBJ2-1 TRBV30 TRBD2 - CAWSKGAGEIDEQFF TGTGCCTGGAGTAAGGGAGCGGGAGAGATTGATGAGCAGTTCTTC
TRBJ2-1 TRBV12-5 TRBD1 - CASGLTPGQGYNEQFF TGTGCTAGTGGTTTGACCCCGGGACAGGGATACAATGAGCAGTTCTTC
TRBJ2-2 TRBV7-2 - - CASSLGQDTGELFF TGTGCCAGCAGCTTAGGACAGGACACCGGGGAGCTGTTTTTT
TRBJ1-1 TRBV5-4 - - CASSLESRGSTEAFF TGTGCCAGCAGCTTGGAATCCCGGGGTAGCACTGAAGCTTTCTTT
TRBJ2-5 TRBV7-9 TRBD2 - CASSLGGSGTETQYF TGTGCCAGCAGCTTAGGGGGTAGCGGGACGGAGACCCAGTACTTC
TRBJ1-3 TRBV4-2 - few CASSQPPQERINSGNTIYF TGTGCCAGCAGCCAACCACCACAGGAGAGGATCAACTCTGGAAACACCATATATTTT
TRBJ2-7 TRBV7-9 TRBD1 - CASSLGGQIYEQYF TGTGCCAGCAGCTTAGGGGGACAGATCTACGAGCAGTACTTC
TRBJ1-4 TRBV30 TRBD1 - CAWSTGQTFGNEKLFF TGTGCCTGGAGTACGGGACAGACTTTTGGTAATGAAAAACTGTTTTTT
TRBJ2-1 TRBV30 - - CAWSEGRTGYYEQFF TGTGCCTGGAGCGAAGGGAGGACAGGTTATTATGAGCAGTTCTTC
TRBJ1-5 TRBV18 TRBD1 - CASSPQGASNQPQHF TGTGCCAGCTCACCACAGGGGGCAAGCAATCAGCCCCAGCATTTT
TRBJ2-5 TRBV7-8 - - CASSLAGVIKETQYF TGTGCCAGCAGCTTGGCAGGGGTGATAAAAGAGACCCAGTACTTC
TRBJ1-1 TRBV28 - - CASTMNTEAFF TGTGCCAGCACAATGAACACTGAAGCTTTCTTT
TRBJ1-2 TRBV6-1 - - CASSYPGGYTF TGTGCCAGCAGTTACCCCGGTGGCTACACCTTC
TRBJ2-3 TRBV4-2 - - CASSQARNQPTDTQYF TGTGCCAGCAGCCAAGCGCGGAACCAACCCACAGATACGCAGTATTTT
TRBJ2-7 TRBV14 TRBD2 - CASSQVQAGEQYF TGTGCCAGCAGCCAAGTTCAAGCGGGGGAGCAGTACTTC
TRBJ2-7 TRBV10-3 TRBD1 - CAISEGSGQGASQQYF TGTGCCATCAGTGAGGGTTCGGGACAGGGGGCGTCCCAGCAGTACTTC
TRBJ2-7 TRBV11-2 TRBD1 once CASSFGTGGEQYF TGTGCCAGCAGCTTTGGGACAGGAGGGGAGCAGTACTTC
TRBJ1-1 TRBV27 TRBD1 - CASSRDRGGTEAFF TGTGCCAGCAGCCGCGACAGGGGGGGCACTGAAGCTTTCTTT
TRBJ2-1 TRBV7-6 TRBD2 once CASSPEHTGLAGPGFF TGTGCCAGCAGCCCCGAACATACGGGACTAGCGGGACCCGGGTTCTTC
TRBJ2-2 TRBV27 - - CASSLRRNTGELFF TGTGCCAGCAGTTTACGGAGAAACACCGGGGAGCTGTTTTTT